Listed here are 11 T cell receptor beta chains from one sample, sequenced in a study of blood T cell repertoires in COVID-19. Assay: immunoSEQ multiplex PCR; the TCRdb copy retains only in-frame clones and omits some. This table has around 130,000 clones, approximately 90% appearing once. Sequenced material: peripheral blood. These receptors were obtained from a man in his fifties or sixties with active or convalescent COVID-19.

This chain joins TRBV30 and TRBJ2-5; 7 bases are a match to TRBD2. Germline V lookup: CDR1 GTSNPN, CDR2 SVGIG (reference sequence). The CDR3 spans 15 residues. The V gene end was trimmed by 3 bases and the J gene end by 0 bases; junction bases not matched to a gene: 7. As DNA, the CDR3 is TGTGCCTGGAGCTATACCGGGAGGTACCAAGAGACCCAGTACTTC. It yields the protein CAWSYTGRYQETQYF.

The rearrangement uses TRBV6-5 and TRBJ2-1, with 8 bases fitting TRBD2. This CDR3 comprises 13 residues. Germline V CDR1 and CDR2: MNHEY, SVGAGI. J was trimmed by 10 bases and V by 5 bases; bases with no gene match: 7. CDR3 residues: CASSLLAGREQFF. As DNA, the CDR3 is TGTGCCAGCAGTCTCTTAGCGGGAAGGGAGCAGTTCTTC.

The rearrangement links TRBV24-1 to TRBJ2-3; 8 nucleotides agree with TRBD1. The length of the CDR3 is 16 residues. Germline V CDR1 and CDR2: KGHDR, SFDVKD. J gave up 6 bases and V 0 bases, and 7 bases lay outside the gene matches. The CDR3 coding sequence is TGTGCCACCAGTGATTTGGCGACAGGGGTTACGGATACGCAGTATTTT. Its translation: CATSDLATGVTDTQYF.

The chain recombines TRBV5-1 with TRBJ2-7, with 9 bases lining up with TRBD1. The V and J ends lost 2 bases and 1 base, in that order; junction bases with no gene match: 4. The germline V gene has CDR1 SGHRS and CDR2 YFSETQ. The CDR3 contains 15 residues. The CDR3 DNA sequence: TGCGCCAGCAGCTTACGCGGGACAGGGTCCTACGAGCAGTACTTC. Its protein is CASSLRGTGSYEQYF.

The V and J genes are TRBV21-1 and TRBJ2-7; the DNA was not used to check the table's D call, TRBD2. TRBV21-1 is termed a pseudogene. This CDR3 is 14 amino acids long. The CDR3 region is CASSKPGGGGEQYF. The CDR3 nucleotides are TGTGCCAGCAGCAAACCCGGGGGTGGAGGAGAGCAGTACTTC.

The chain carries TRBV24-1 and TRBJ2-3, with TRBD2 matching 7 bases. The germline V gene has CDR1 KGHDR and CDR2 SFDVKD. With 1 base clipped from V and 4 bases from J, the junction kept 10 bases outside the gene matches. CDR3 size: 17 residues. CDR3 sequence (DNA): TGTGCCACCAGTGATTTAGGGAGGGGATTGAATCCAGATACGCAGTATTTT. Protein sequence: CATSDLGRGLNPDTQYF.

J is TRBJ2-2 and V is TRBV5-1; tentatively, D is TRBD1 (6 bases). This CDR3 is 15 amino acids long. Trimming left V 0 bases short and J 1 base short, with 7 bases between. The germline V gene has CDR1 SGHRS and CDR2 YFSETQ. CDR3 in DNA: TGCGCCAGCAGCTTGGAAGGGGGGAACACCGGGGAGCTGTTTTTT. Translated: CASSLEGGNTGELFF. Complete variable domain (other parts from reference TRBV5-1 and TRBJ2-2): KAGVTQTPRYLIKTRGQQVTLSCSPISGHRSVSWYQQTPGQGLQFLFEYFSETQRNKGNFPGRFSGRQFSNSRSEMNVSTLELGDSALYLCASSLEGGNTGELFFGEGSRLTVL.

V is TRBV25-1 and J is TRBJ2-3; 10 nucleotides match TRBD2. Germline V gene data show CDR1 as MGHDK and CDR2 as SYGVNS. V lost 7 bases and J lost 2; bases outside the gene matches: 6. This CDR3 has 15 amino acids. The CDR3: CASKSGGAATDTQYF. The CDR3, as DNA: TGTGCCAGCAAAAGCGGGGGGGCCGCCACAGATACGCAGTATTTT. The full variable domain, with the rest looked up from reference TRBV25-1 and TRBJ2-3, is EADIYQTPRYLVIGTGKKITLECSQTMGHDKMYWYQQDPGMELHLIHYSYGVNSTEKGDLSSESTVSRIRTEHFPLTLESARPSHTSQYLCASKSGGAATDTQYFGPGTRLTVL.

This chain uses TRBV7-2 with TRBJ1-4; TRBD1 aligns across 11 bases. Germline V gene data show CDR1 as SGHTA and CDR2 as FQGNSA. This CDR3 region has 14 residues. With V trimmed by 5 bases and J by 7 bases, 3 bases remained unmatched. The CDR3 sequence: CASSHGTGGEKLFF. DNA of the CDR3: TGTGCCAGCAGCCACGGGACAGGGGGTGAAAAACTGTTTTTT.

The chain joins TRBV7-2 to TRBJ1-1, with a possible D match to TRBD1 (6 bases). V dropped 0 bases and J dropped 1 base, with 21 bases sitting between them. CDR1 and CDR2 (germline): SGHTA, FQGNSA. CDR3 size: 19 residues. CDR3 nucleotide sequence: TGTGCCAGCAGCTTAGCCGGGATACCTAGTGGGGGCAGGAACACTGAAGCTTTCTTT. Its translation: CASSLAGIPSGGRNTEAFF.

V and J are TRBV6-5 and TRBJ2-1, with 7 positions matching TRBD1. CDR3 length: 15 amino acids. J lost 4 bases, V lost 8 bases, and 11 bases had no gene match. Per the germline V gene, CDR1 is MNHEY and CDR2 is SVGAGI. The chain's CDR3 is CASFKQGSEYNEQFF. The CDR3 nucleotides are TGTGCCAGCTTTAAACAGGGGTCGGAGTACAATGAGCAGTTCTTC.